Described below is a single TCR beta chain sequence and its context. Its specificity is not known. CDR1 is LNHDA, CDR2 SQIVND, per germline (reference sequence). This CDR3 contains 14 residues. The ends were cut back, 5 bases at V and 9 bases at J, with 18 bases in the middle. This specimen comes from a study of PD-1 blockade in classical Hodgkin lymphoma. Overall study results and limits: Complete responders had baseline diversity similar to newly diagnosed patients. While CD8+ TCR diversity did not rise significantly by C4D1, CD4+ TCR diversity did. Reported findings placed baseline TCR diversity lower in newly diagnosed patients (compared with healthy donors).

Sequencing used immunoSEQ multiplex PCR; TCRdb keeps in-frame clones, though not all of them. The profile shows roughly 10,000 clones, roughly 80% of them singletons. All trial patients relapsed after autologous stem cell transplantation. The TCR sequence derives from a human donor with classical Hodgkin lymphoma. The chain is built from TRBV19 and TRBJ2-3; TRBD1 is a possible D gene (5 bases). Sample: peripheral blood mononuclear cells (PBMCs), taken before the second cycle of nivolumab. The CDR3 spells CASSPDRRQGTQYF. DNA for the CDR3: TGTGCCAGTAGTCCCGATCGCCGTCAGGGAACGCAGTATTTT.